This TCR beta chain was recovered during a study of blood T cells in healthy people across ages. In its sample, this clonotype was seen a few times. Sample-barcoded 5' priming and a J-beta primer mix drove a second PCR of about 6 to 12 cycles. One entry per CDR3 protein results from TCRdb running MiXCR on the 5' RACE reads. The sample holds roughly 1,300,000 distinct CDR3 sequences, 45% to 70% seen once. Every donor contributed about 10 milliliters of peripheral blood by blood draw. V lost 2 bases and J lost 0; bases outside the gene matches: 3. The CDR3 runs to 18 residues. Per germline, CDR1 MGHRA and CDR2 YSYEKL.

Sequencing was performed on blood. The clonotype comes from a man younger than 30 in good health. The genes are TRBV4-1 and TRBJ2-6; TRBD2 matches 11 bases. DNA for the CDR3: TGCGCCAGCAGCCAACGTCTAGCGGGAGGCTCTGGGGCCAACGTCCTGACTTTC. This encodes CASSQRLAGGSGANVLTF.